These 16 T cell receptor beta chains share one sample of origin, sequenced in a study of technical replicates of blood from a few donors. Profiling relied on immunoSEQ multiplex PCR, and the TCRdb table lists in-frame clones only, not all of them. The data contain tens of thousands of clones, 90% of them singletons. The sequenced sample consisted of PBMCs. Receptors originate from a human donor in good health. Some clones in this sample may be carry-over from other donors' samples.

The chain combines TRBV5-1 with TRBJ2-1; D possibly corresponds to TRBD2 (6 bases). This CDR3 has 10 amino acids. The V end lost 10 bases, the J end lost 12 bases, and 14 bases lay between the germline ends. Per germline, CDR1 SGHRS and CDR2 YFSETQ. The CDR3 region is CAEPPGAQFF. The CDR3 DNA reads TGCGCCGAACCTCCGGGAGCGCAGTTCTTC.

This chain uses TRBV4-3 with TRBJ2-3, with TRBD2 matching 11 bases. Germline V gives CDR1 LGHNA, CDR2 YSLEER. The CDR3 is made up of 16 amino acids. V gave up 0 bases and J gave up 4 bases; unmatched junction bases: 3. The CDR3 protein is CASSQDLAGGADTQYF. In DNA form, the CDR3 reads TGCGCCAGCAGCCAAGATCTAGCGGGAGGCGCAGATACGCAGTATTTT.

The CDR3 nucleotides read TGTGCCAGCAGTGCCCGCGGGACAGGGATAAATCAGCCCCAGCATTTT. Residues: CASSARGTGINQPQHF. The genes are TRBV6-1 and TRBJ1-5; 9 bases line up with TRBD1. Trimming took 4 bases from V and 4 from J; bases not matched to a gene: 8. This CDR3 contains 16 residues. Looked up from germline, CDR1 is MNHNS and CDR2 is SASEGT.

The V call is TRBV19, the J call TRBJ2-5; 8 bases agree with TRBD2. V lost 8 bases and J lost 5; bases outside the gene matches: 10. The CDR3 covers 14 residues. Germline CDR1 LNHDA, CDR2 SQIVND (reference sequence). The DNA for the CDR3 is TGTGCCAGTGGCAAAGAGGGACTAGGTGAGACCCAGTACTTC. Its protein product is CASGKEGLGETQYF.

The V gene is TRBV2, the J gene TRBJ2-7; 8 positions agree with TRBD1. The CDR3 contains 15 residues. CDR1 and CDR2 (germline): SNHLY, FYNNEI. V lost 5 bases to trimming and J lost 4 bases; unmatched junction nucleotides: 10. CDR3 residues: CASSLDRGPLYEQYF. CDR3 in DNA: TGTGCCAGCAGTCTCGACAGGGGCCCCTTGTACGAGCAGTACTTC.

The chain recombines TRBV5-4 with TRBJ2-2; TRBD1 is a possible D gene (6 bases). The germline V and J ends were trimmed by 2 bases and 5 bases, with 13 bases remaining between them. This CDR3 contains 15 residues. Germline CDR1 and CDR2: SGHNT and YYREEE (reference sequence). This chain's CDR3 is CASSLEQGRTGELFF. Here the CDR3 DNA reads TGTGCCAGCAGCTTAGAACAGGGAAGGACCGGGGAGCTGTTTTTT.

CDR3 sequence: CASSYEPAQGYEQYF. CDR3 in DNA: TGTGCCAGCAGTTACGAACCAGCTCAGGGCTACGAGCAGTACTTC. J is TRBJ2-7 and V is TRBV6-5, with a weak D call TRBD1 (5 bases). Germline-derived CDR1 and CDR2 are MNHEY and SVGAGI. With 2 bases removed from V and 3 bases from J, the gap between germline ends came to 14 bases. The CDR3 length is 15 residues.

This chain links TRBV6-5 with TRBJ2-1; D possibly corresponds to TRBD2 (5 bases). Germline V gene data show CDR1 as MNHEY and CDR2 as SVGAGI. V was cut by 2 bases and J by 2 bases, with 10 bases left in between. The CDR3 is 15 residues long. CDR3 DNA sequence: TGTGCCAGCAGTTACGACCCGAGGGCCTACAATGAGCAGTTCTTC. This gives the protein CASSYDPRAYNEQFF.

This chain's CDR3 is CASSYSSGKNTEAFF. The CDR3, as DNA: TGTGCCAGCAGTTACTCGTCAGGGAAGAACACTGAAGCTTTCTTT. V gene TRBV6-5 combines with J gene TRBJ1-1; D might be TRBD1 (5 bases). Per germline, CDR1 MNHEY and CDR2 SVGAGI. The CDR3 runs to 15 residues. Trimming removed 0 bases at V and 1 base at J, with 9 bases between.

A word on this clone: The identical CDR3 is also encoded by other nucleotide sequences in the sample. The chain couples TRBV6-5 to TRBJ1-6; 7 bases map to TRBD1. CDR3 size: 14 residues. V gave up 8 bases and J gave up 7 bases; unmatched junction bases: 8. The germline V gene encodes CDR1 MNHEY and CDR2 SVGAGI. The DNA of the CDR3 is TGTGCCAGCTCGACGGGACAGTCAAATTCACCCCTCCACTTT. This translates into CASSTGQSNSPLHF.

CDR3 nucleotides: TGTGCCAGCAGCCCGAGAAAACCGACTCAATCAATGAGTCTGTTCTTC. Protein sequence: CASSPRKPTQSMSLFF. The chain links TRBV11-2 to TRBJ2-1; D is unclear. Germline CDR1 and CDR2: SGHAT and FQNNGV. The CDR3 is made up of 16 amino acids. V lost 5 bases and J lost 15, with 29 bases in between.

The chain employs TRBV7-3 and TRBJ2-1; D remains unclear. V gave up 2 bases and J gave up 0 bases, with 17 bases separating them. Germline-derived CDR1 and CDR2 are SGHTA and FQGTGA. The CDR3 extends over 18 amino acids. The CDR3 coding sequence is TGTGCCAGCAGCTTATGGGCCTACCCGCTGAGCTCCTACAATGAGCAGTTCTTC. Translating it yields CASSLWAYPLSSYNEQFF. Together with reference TRBV7-3 and TRBJ2-1, the CDR3 gives the full variable domain: GAGVSQTPSNKVTEKGKYVELRCDPISGHTALYWYRQSLGQGPEFLIYFQGTGAADDSGLPNDRFFAVRPEGSVSTLKIQRTERGDSAVYLCASSLWAYPLSSYNEQFFGPGTRLTVL.

The V call is TRBV6-5, the J call TRBJ1-2, with 8 bases identical to TRBD1. The germline gives CDR1 MNHEY, CDR2 SVGAGI. With V trimmed by 7 bases and J by 5 bases, 9 bases remained unmatched. CDR3 length: 14 residues. CDR3 amino acids: CASTTGTGPYGYTF. The CDR3 DNA follows: TGTGCCAGCACCACCGGGACAGGACCGTATGGCTACACCTTC.

The chain combines TRBV10-3 with TRBJ1-4, with D uncertain. V gave up 8 bases and J gave up 8 bases, with 12 bases separating them. This CDR3 region has 12 residues. The germline V gene has CDR1 ENHRY and CDR2 SYGVKD. CDR3 amino acids: CAISVRKEKLFF. The CDR3 coding sequence is TGTGCCATCTCAGTCCGTAAAGAAAAACTGTTTTTT.

The rearrangement joins TRBV6-6 to TRBJ1-6; the match to TRBD1 covers 7 bases. The CDR3 runs 16 residues. Germline values: CDR1 MNHNY, CDR2 SVGAGI (reference sequence). V dropped 4 bases and J dropped 7; count of bases not matched to a gene: 10. CDR3 sequence reads: CASSSSGTVMNSPLHF. The CDR3 nucleotides are TGTGCCAGCAGTTCGTCCGGGACAGTGATGAATTCACCCCTCCACTTT.

The chain recombines TRBV19 with TRBJ1-2; D is unclear. From germline, CDR1 is LNHDA and CDR2 SQIVND (reference sequence). The CDR3 length is 14 residues. The V and J ends lost 5 bases and 2 bases respectively, with 12 bases between them. The CDR3 reads CASSQEVGNYGYTF. CDR3 coding DNA: TGTGCCAGTAGTCAGGAGGTGGGAAACTATGGCTACACCTTC.